The clone carrying this T cell receptor (beta chain) was recorded many times. Samples came from axillary lymph nodes draining the breast cancer. The source of the sample is a study of breast tumors, draining lymph nodes, adjacent tissues. Using its own MiXCR run on the multiplex PCR reads, TCRdb lists one record per CDR3 protein. The data contain about 89,000 distinct CDR3 sequences, approximately 30% of them singletons. The sequenced material came from axillary lymph node tissue. The sequence came from a female donor with breast cancer. Some clones in this sample may be carry-over from other donors' samples.

The CDR3 is CASGNLRGQPQHF. The CDR3 DNA reads TGTGCCAGCGGCAACCTCAGGGGTCAGCCCCAGCATTTT. V and J are TRBV28 and TRBJ1-5; tentatively, D is TRBD1 (6 bases). Per the germline V gene, CDR1 is MDHEN and CDR2 is SYDVKM. The CDR3 extends over 13 amino acids. Trimming shortened V by 8 bases and J by 6 bases, and 14 bases separated the two germline ends.